The sequence of this T cell receptor beta chain was determined in a study of a mutant IDH1 vaccine in newly diagnosed glioma (dated by TCRdb to the early 2020s). Context from the whole study: Patients received eight vaccinations in weeks 1, 3, 5, 7, 11, 15, 19 and 23, corresponding to visits V03 through V10. Vaccination was initiated 4-6 weeks after radiotherapy alone, or concurrently with temozolomide cycles in the chemotherapy-containing groups. Of the roughly 33 treated patients, about 62% were male and 37.5% were female, and the mean age was approximately 41 years. Before enrollment, patients had received standard therapy of radiotherapy alone, temozolomide alone, or radiochemotherapy with temozolomide; most received the combination. Peripheral blood was drawn at six visits: V03 (baseline), V05, V07, V10, V12 and V13. For exploratory analyses, 25 treated patients had longitudinal TCRB deep sequencing done wherever samples were available. What the authors observed across the whole study: PBMC samples for TCRB deep sequencing were selected based on availability. Immune responses induced by the vaccine were seen in about 93% of patients across multiple MHC alleles. The authors stated that sample limitations prevented analyses of patient blood samples from being reproduced. Pseudoprogression appeared unrelated to alterations in the top peripheral T cell clonotypes detected by TCRB sequencing.

As concerns this clone: Its antigen remains unidentified. No base quality values were provided; no much bigger clone lies one nucleotide off.

The method behind the library was the immunoSEQ multiplex PCR assay. Following the manufacturer's protocol, the hsTCRB Kit was used to amplify rearranged TCR beta chain sequences. An Illumina MiSeq was used to sequence the TCRB libraries. The study's processing was this. The kit vendor's proprietary platform handled demultiplexing, trimming and gene mapping. The table comes from immuneACCESS by way of TCRdb, which keeps in-frame sequences with V and J called. Part of the clones is missing from these tables; in studies checked, under half for an unresolved V gene and the rest for unknown reasons. That table supplies the V and J calls and clone size; D and trimming were determined from the DNA. The sample table records more than 50,000 clones; 80% of these occur just once. The ten largest clones represent approximately 5.9% of the sample. Interpreted using the paper, the time point label stands for: week 11, during vaccination. A 20-mer mutant IDH1 peptide at 300 micrograms in Montanide made up each vaccine dose, which was injected subcutaneously together with topical imiquimod. The donors had newly diagnosed IDH1-mutant astrocytomas of WHO grade 3 or 4 that showed loss of nuclear ATRX. The samples were drawn from NOA16, a multicentre, single-arm, open-label phase I trial in Germany that tested a mutant IDH1 peptide vaccine in humans for the first time. The DNeasy Blood and Tissue Kit was used to extract genomic DNA from EDTA blood for TCRB sequencing.

Sequenced here: PBMCs, sampled from a glioma patient whose treatment included an IDH1 peptide vaccine. The receptor comes from a man aged 45-60 years with glioma.

The CDR3 reads CASSIAQKETQYF. The DNA sequence reads TGTGCCAGCAGTATAGCACAGAAAGAGACCCAGTACTTC. The chain is made from TRBV2 and TRBJ2-5; there is no confident call for the D gene. The germline V gene gives CDR1 as SNHLY and CDR2 as FYNNEI. V lost 5 bases and J lost 3 bases; the stretch between them is 10 bases long. The CDR3 runs 13 residues from the cysteine to the phenylalanine. The kept DNA is CDR3 alone, 39 bases in frame from the first base. Beyond the CDR3, the reference TRBV2 and TRBJ2-5 genes provide the residues; the full variable domain reads: EPEVTQTPSHQVTQMGQEVILRCVPISNHLYFYWYRQILGQKVEFLVSFYNNEISEKSEIFDDQFSVERPDGSNFTLKIRSTKLEDSAMYFCASSIAQKETQYFGPGTRLLVL.